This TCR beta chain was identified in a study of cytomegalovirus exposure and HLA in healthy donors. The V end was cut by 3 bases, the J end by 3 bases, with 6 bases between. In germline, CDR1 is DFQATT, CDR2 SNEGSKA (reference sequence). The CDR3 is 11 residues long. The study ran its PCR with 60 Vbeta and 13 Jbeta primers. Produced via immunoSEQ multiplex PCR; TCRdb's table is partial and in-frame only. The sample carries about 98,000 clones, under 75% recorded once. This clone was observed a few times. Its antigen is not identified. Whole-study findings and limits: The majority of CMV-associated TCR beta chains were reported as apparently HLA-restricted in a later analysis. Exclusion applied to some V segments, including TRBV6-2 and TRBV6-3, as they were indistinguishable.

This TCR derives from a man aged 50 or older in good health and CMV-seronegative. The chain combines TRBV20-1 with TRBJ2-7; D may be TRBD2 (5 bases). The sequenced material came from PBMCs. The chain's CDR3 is CSASGGYEQYF. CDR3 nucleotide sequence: TGCAGTGCTAGTGGAGGCTACGAGCAGTACTTC.